These 23 T cell receptor beta chains were all obtained from the same sample, sequenced in a study of blood T cells in healthy people across ages. A sample-barcoded 5' primer and a J-beta primer mix were used in a second PCR of roughly 7 to 11 cycles. Each CDR3 protein is one row after TCRdb ran MiXCR on the 5' RACE reads. Of nearly 800,000 distinct CDR3 sequences listed, around a quarter are singletons. The sample was also linked to a second study, of T cells of mothers and their children.

The sequencing sample was made of blood. The source is a boy younger than 18 in good health.

In this sample, this clonotype turned up a few times. This chain uses TRBV7-2 with TRBJ2-6; D is possibly TRBD1 (5 bases). Germline-derived CDR1 and CDR2 are SGHTA and FQGNSA. This CDR3 has 15 amino acids. Trimming took 6 bases from V and 0 from J, leaving 9 bases between them. Written as DNA, the CDR3 is TGTGCCAGCAGGACAGCTTTCTCTGGGGCCAACGTCCTGACTTTC. Translating gives CASRTAFSGANVLTF.

This clonotype was counted between two and nine times. The chain employs TRBV12-3 or TRBV12-4 and TRBJ2-7, with D tentatively TRBD1 (7 bases). The CDR3 totals 14 residues. Between the trimmed V and J ends, which lost 4 bases and 7 bases, there was a span of 17 bases. CDR3 amino acids: CASSSRQGGGEQYF. CDR3 DNA sequence: TGTGCCAGCAGTTCCCGACAGGGAGGCGGGGAGCAGTACTTC.

This clonotype was picked up a small number of times. V and J are TRBV4-1 and TRBJ2-1; weak D call: TRBD2 (5 bases). This CDR3 region has 19 residues. The V end lost 1 base, the J end lost 8 bases, and 27 bases lay between the germline ends. The V gene's germline CDR1 is MGHRA and CDR2 YSYEKL. The CDR3 nucleotides are TGCGCCAGCAGCCAAGCTACGGGTCCGCGGCTAGCCGGCGCCCATGAGCAGTTCTTC. Encoded protein: CASSQATGPRLAGAHEQFF.

The chain employs TRBV9 and TRBJ2-5; D may match TRBD1 or TRBD2 (5 bases each). The assigned J gene may be wrong: the sequence end matches TRBJ2-7 better. This CDR3 spans 15 amino acids. Germline values: CDR1 SGDLS, CDR2 YYNGEE. Here the CDR3 reads CASSVTDIRADEQYF. The CDR3 bases are TGTGCCAGCAGCGTGACGGACATAAGAGCGGACGAGCAGTACTTC.

This chain joins TRBV29-1 and TRBJ1-2, with D possibly being TRBD1 (5 bases). The CDR3 is 12 amino acids. CDR1 and CDR2 from the germline V gene are SQVTM and ANQGSEA. V was pared by 4 bases and J by 6 bases, with 12 bases between. CDR3 residues: CSVVQGLNGYTF. CDR3 sequence (DNA): TGCAGCGTTGTCCAGGGATTAAATGGCTACACCTTC.

In DNA, the CDR3 is TGTGCCAGCAGCCCGAAACAGGGCCCAAGGGATACGCAGTATTTT. Translation gives CASSPKQGPRDTQYF. The chain employs TRBV5-5 and TRBJ2-3, with D possibly being TRBD1 (6 bases). Trimming took 4 bases from V and 6 from J, leaving 18 bases between them. Germline lookup yields CDR1 SGHKS and CDR2 YYEKEE (reference sequence). This CDR3 has 15 residues.

CDR3 region: CASSSDSGGGNEQFF. The CDR3 nucleotides read TGTGCCAGCAGCTCTGATAGCGGGGGGGGCAATGAGCAGTTCTTC. This sequence joins TRBV7-2 and TRBJ2-1; 11 nucleotides match TRBD2. Trimming cost V 4 bases and J 6 bases; bases outside gene matches: 5. The CDR3 has 15 amino acids. Germline values: CDR1 SGHTA, CDR2 FQGNSA.

This clonotype occurred a few times. The chain carries TRBV29-1 and TRBJ1-1; weak D call: TRBD1 (6 bases). This CDR3 spans 12 amino acids. CDR1 and CDR2 from the germline V gene are SQVTM and ANQGSEA. Trimming took 1 base from V and 7 from J, leaving 10 bases between them. CDR3 sequence: CSVEAGTHEAFF. CDR3 in DNA: TGCAGCGTTGAAGCCGGGACACATGAAGCTTTCTTT.

This clonotype was counted only a few times. The chain recombines TRBV10-3 with TRBJ2-7; TRBD1 agrees at 10 bases. This CDR3 has 14 amino acids. Germline V gene data show CDR1 as ENHRY and CDR2 as SYGVKD. V lost 10 bases to trimming and J lost 4 bases; unmatched junction nucleotides: 10. The CDR3: CATRGGQGEYEQYF. The DNA of the CDR3 is TGTGCCACCCGAGGTGGACAGGGGGAATACGAGCAGTACTTC.

The rearrangement uses TRBV20-1 and TRBJ2-3; D unclear. The germline CDR1 and CDR2 sequences are DFQATT and SNEGSKA (reference sequence). The CDR3 spans 11 residues. CDR3 in DNA: TGCAGCGCCCCCCGGGCAGATACGCAGTATTTT. Its protein is CSAPRADTQYF.

This sequence joins TRBV6-5 and TRBJ2-5; TRBD2 agrees at 8 bases. The end of the DNA is better explained by TRBJ2-7, so the J call may be wrong. The CDR3 is 15 amino acids. CDR1 MNHEY and CDR2 SVGAGI come from the germline V gene. The CDR3: CASSSPRGLVHEQYF. In DNA, the CDR3 is TGTGCCAGCAGTTCACCCCGGGGACTAGTCCACGAGCAGTACTTC.

The J gene is TRBJ1-2, the V gene TRBV7-9; D is undetermined. The CDR3 consists of 12 residues. With 5 bases removed from V and 4 bases from J, the gap between germline ends came to 8 bases. Germline CDR1 reads SEHNR; CDR2 reads FQNEAQ (reference sequence). The CDR3 region has the DNA TGTGCCAGCAGCCTAGAAGTCTATGGCTACACCTTC. This gives the protein CASSLEVYGYTF.

This clonotype has only a few counts. This sequence joins TRBV6-2 or TRBV6-3 and TRBJ2-7, with D perhaps TRBD1 or TRBD2 (5 bases each). Germline CDR1 reads MNHEY; CDR2 reads SVGEGT. Trimming pared 6 bases from V and 2 bases from J, leaving 11 bases between. The CDR3 is made up of 13 amino acids. The CDR3 DNA is TGTGCCAGCAGCGGGGCCAGCCCCTACGAGCAGTACTTC. Protein product: CASSGASPYEQYF.

Comments on this clonotype: At one end the junction does not follow the germline gene, possibly because of a read error. The V call is TRBV5-1, the J call TRBJ2-1; 7 bases map to TRBD1. Looked up from germline, CDR1 is SGHRS and CDR2 is YFSETQ. The CDR3 has 16 amino acids. CDR3 coding DNA: TGCGCCAGCAGCGCTCGACAGGGAGAATCCTACAATGGGCAGTTCTTC. Its protein is CASSARQGESYNGQFF.

This clonotype was counted a few times. The chain uses TRBV28 and TRBJ1-5; 10 bases map to TRBD1. CDR3 length: 19 amino acids. The trim removed 3 bases at V and 0 bases at J, leaving 11 bases unmatched. Looked up from germline, CDR1 is MDHEN and CDR2 is SYDVKM. In nucleotides, the CDR3 is TGTGCCAGCAGTTTTATACCCCGGACAGGGGGTTATAGCAATCAGCCCCAGCATTTT. This sequence encodes CASSFIPRTGGYSNQPQHF.

This chain links TRBV6-5 with TRBJ2-6, with TRBD2 matching over 10 bases. Unmatched junction bases numbered 9, after V lost 0 bases and J lost 1 base. The CDR3 is made up of 20 amino acids. CDR1 is MNHEY, CDR2 SVGAGI, per germline. CDR3: CASSYSIPLAGVSGANVLTF. The DNA for the CDR3 is TGTGCCAGCAGTTACTCGATTCCTCTAGCGGGAGTATCTGGGGCCAACGTCCTGACTTTC.

This clonotype occurred a few times. V gene TRBV12-3 or TRBV12-4 combines with J gene TRBJ2-5; 7 nucleotides match TRBD1. V was clipped by 5 bases and J by 4 bases; unmatched bases: 7. The CDR3 runs to 14 residues. CDR3 coding DNA: TGTGCCAGCAGTCCAGACAGGGTTCGAGAGACCCAGTACTTC. Residues: CASSPDRVRETQYF.

This rearrangement joins TRBV6-2 or TRBV6-3 to TRBJ1-1; 9 nucleotides line up with TRBD1. This CDR3 has 15 residues. Germline trimming cut 5 bases from V and 5 bases from J; bases unmatched to any gene: 9. Looked up from germline, CDR1 is MNHEY and CDR2 is SVGEGT. As DNA, the CDR3 is TGTGCCAGCAGTACCCCGACAGGGGGGTGGACTGAAGCTTTCTTT. It is translated as CASSTPTGGWTEAFF.

The J gene is TRBJ2-3, the V gene TRBV29-1; D is unresolved. The CDR3 runs to 14 residues. Per the germline V gene, CDR1 is SQVTM and CDR2 is ANQGSEA. Trimming stripped 8 bases from V and 1 base from J, with 16 bases between. CDR3 nucleotides: TGCAGCCTCCGTGGTCGTTTGGGCACAGATACGCAGTATTTT. Its translation: CSLRGRLGTDTQYF.

This clonotype was counted between two and nine times. The chain combines TRBV5-1 with TRBJ2-1, with a tentative D call TRBD2 (6 bases). V was cut by 7 bases and J by 5 bases, with 13 bases left in between. CDR3 length equals 13 residues. Germline loops: CDR1 SGHRS, CDR2 YFSETQ. This chain's CDR3 is CASSWGVDNEQFF. DNA for the CDR3: TGCGCCAGCTCATGGGGGGTTGACAATGAGCAGTTCTTC.

The rearrangement links TRBV7-9 to TRBJ2-3, with TRBD1 as a possible D gene (6 bases). The CDR3 consists of 20 residues. V lost 2 bases, J lost 2 bases, and 26 bases lay in between. CDR1 is SEHNR and CDR2 is FQNEAQ in the germline V gene (reference sequence). The CDR3 DNA is TGTGCCAGCAGCTTAACTCTCGTAGTCCGGGACAAGGGGGACACAGATACGCAGTATTTT. Its translation is CASSLTLVVRDKGDTDTQYF.

This clonotype has only a few counts. The rearrangement joins TRBV28 to TRBJ2-7; D is possibly TRBD2 (5 bases). Germline V lookup: CDR1 MDHEN, CDR2 SYDVKM. The CDR3 covers 15 residues. Trimming left V 7 bases short and J 6 bases short, with 22 bases between. The CDR3 sequence is CASKVTPGYRGEQYF. The DNA of the CDR3 is TGTGCCAGCAAAGTCACACCGGGATATCGAGGCGAGCAGTACTTC.

V usage is TRBV27 and J usage is TRBJ1-5; D not resolved. Germline CDR1 is MNHEY and CDR2 is SMNVEV (reference sequence). V lost 7 bases, J lost 5 bases, and 12 bases lay in between. The CDR3 spans 13 residues. The CDR3 nucleotides read TGTGCCAGCACCTCCAGGCAGGATCAGCCCCAGCATTTT. Translation gives CASTSRQDQPQHF.